A selection of T cell receptor beta chains follows, all from one sample in a study of T cell repertoires in cytomegalovirus infection. TCRdb itself ran the reads through MiXCR, one entry per CDR3 protein. Among more than 150,000 distinct CDR3 sequences listed, about 25% were seen once. Sequencing was done on a sample of PBMCs. These TCRs come from a human donor in good health (CMV status not recorded). Some clones in this sample may be carry-over from other donors' samples. CDR3s include the opening cysteine and the closing phenylalanine or tryptophan. D genes are given only for firm matches. The size of a clone is reported for some rows only, either as once, few or many, or as a class for expanded clones.

many	TRBV7-2	-	TRBJ1-2	TGTGCCAGCAGCCCTAGCGGGGCGCGGACTAACTATGGCTACACCTTC	CASSPSGARTNYGYTF
few	TRBV20-1	-	TRBJ2-3	TGCAGTGCCACCTCTCACATTATATACACAGATACGCAGTATTTT	CSATSHIIYTDTQYF
-	TRBV7-3	-	TRBJ2-1	TGTGCCAGCAGCTCGAGTGGAGGCGGTGAGCAGTTCTTC	CASSSSGGGEQFF
many	TRBV7-2	-	TRBJ1-1	TGTGCCAGCAGCTTAGACCCGGGAACTGAAGCTTTCTTT	CASSLDPGTEAFF
-	TRBV28	TRBD2	TRBJ2-1	TGTGCCAGCAAGACTAGCGGAAATGAGCAGTTCTTC	CASKTSGNEQFF
-	TRBV4-1	TRBD1	TRBJ1-2	TGCGCCAGCAGCCAAGGGACAGGGGAGATCTATGGCTACACCTTC	CASSQGTGEIYGYTF
-	TRBV7-9	-	TRBJ2-7	TGTGCCAGCAGCGTAACGACACGTTCCTACGAGCAGTACTTC	CASSVTTRSYEQYF
few	TRBV28	-	TRBJ2-1	TGTGCCACCTTCGGAATGGGACTCGATTACAATGAGCAGTTCTTC	CATFGMGLDYNEQFF
many	TRBV7-2	-	TRBJ2-7	TGTGCCAGCAGCCGGCCGGACACCTTCTACGAGCAGTACTTC	CASSRPDTFYEQYF
-	TRBV29-1	TRBD1	TRBJ1-1	TGCAGCGTTGGCGCCGGGTTCAGGGGGACTGAAGCTTTCTTT	CSVGAGFRGTEAFF
many	TRBV7-2	-	TRBJ2-5	TGTGCCAGCAGCCCTAGTGTCGATCAAGAGACCCAGTACTTC	CASSPSVDQETQYF
-	TRBV28	-	TRBJ1-5	TGTGCCAGCAGTTCAACAGGTATAGGCAATCAGCCCCAGCATTTT	CASSSTGIGNQPQHF
once	TRBV28	TRBD2	TRBJ2-7	TGTGCCAGCAGTTTGGCGGCTAGCGGGGGATACGAGCAGTACTTC	CASSLAASGGYEQYF
-	TRBV28	TRBD1	TRBJ1-5	TGTGCCAGCAGTTTGGCAGGGGGCGCAGGCAATCAGCCCCAGCATTTT	CASSLAGGAGNQPQHF
-	TRBV27	-	TRBJ1-5	TGTGCCAGCAGTTTCTTGGCAACTAGCAATCAGCCCCAGCATTTT	CASSFLATSNQPQHF
few	TRBV20-1	-	TRBJ1-1	TGCAGTGCGCCGGAGGGGGGCCCCACTGAAGCTTTCTTT	CSAPEGGPTEAFF
few	TRBV5-6	TRBD2	TRBJ2-3	TGTGCCAGCAGCACCTCCGCCCCTAGCGGGGGGGCGATTACAGATACGCAGTATTTT	CASSTSAPSGGAITDTQYF
-	TRBV20-1	TRBD2	TRBJ2-1	TGCAGTGCTACCTACCGCGGGGGGGCCTGGGATGAGCAGTTCTTC	CSATYRGGAWDEQFF
-	TRBV7-8	TRBD1	TRBJ1-1	TGTGCCAGCAGCTTAGAGACAGGGGTAGGAGGGACTGAAGCTTTCTTT	CASSLETGVGGTEAFF
-	TRBV29-1	TRBD1	TRBJ2-5	TGCAGCGTTGAAGATCCATCACAGGGGGTGTTGCAAGAGACCCAGTACTTC	CSVEDPSQGVLQETQYF
-	TRBV20-1	-	TRBJ2-7	TGCAGTGCTAGAGGCCCTGGGGGGAGCGAGCAGTACTTC	CSARGPGGSEQYF
-	TRBV7-3	-	TRBJ1-1	TGTGCCAGCAGCTTGGACGGGACCACTGAAGCTTTCTTT	CASSLDGTTEAFF
-	TRBV5-4	TRBD2	TRBJ2-3	TGTGCCAGCAGCTCTGGACTAGCGGGAGGACGCACAGATACGCAGTATTTT	CASSSGLAGGRTDTQYF
-	TRBV2	-	TRBJ2-3	TGTGCCAGCAGTGATGGAGATACGCAGTATTTT	CASSDGDTQYF
many	TRBV7-9	-	TRBJ1-2	TGTGCCAGCAGCGCAGGGGTGGACTATGGCTACACCTTC	CASSAGVDYGYTF
few	TRBV7-2	-	TRBJ1-1	TGTGCCAGCAGGCCCGCCAGGGGAAGGCGAACTGAAGCTTTCTTT	CASRPARGRRTEAFF
few	TRBV14	TRBD1	TRBJ1-1	TGTGCCAGCAGCCCCAGGGGGCCATACACTGAAGCTTTCTTT	CASSPRGPYTEAFF
-	TRBV2	TRBD1	TRBJ2-7	TGTGCCACCCTAGAGGGGACAGCTGCCTACGAGCAGTACTTC	CATLEGTAAYEQYF